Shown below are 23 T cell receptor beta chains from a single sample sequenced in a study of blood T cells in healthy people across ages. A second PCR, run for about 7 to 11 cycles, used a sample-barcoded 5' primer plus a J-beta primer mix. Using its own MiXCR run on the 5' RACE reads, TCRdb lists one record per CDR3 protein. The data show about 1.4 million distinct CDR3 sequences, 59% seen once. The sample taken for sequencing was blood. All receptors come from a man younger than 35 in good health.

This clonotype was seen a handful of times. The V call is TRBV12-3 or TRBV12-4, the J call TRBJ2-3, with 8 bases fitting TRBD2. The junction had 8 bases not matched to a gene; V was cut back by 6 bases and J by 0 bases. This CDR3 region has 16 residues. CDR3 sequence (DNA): TGTGCCAGCAGCCGTACTAGCGGAACTAGCACAGATACGCAGTATTTT. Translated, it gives CASSRTSGTSTDTQYF.

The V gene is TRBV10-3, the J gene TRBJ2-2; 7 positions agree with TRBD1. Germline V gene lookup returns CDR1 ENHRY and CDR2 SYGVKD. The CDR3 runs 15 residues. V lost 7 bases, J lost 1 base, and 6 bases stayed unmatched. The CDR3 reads CAIKSGTENTGELFF. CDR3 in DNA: TGTGCCATCAAATCCGGGACAGAGAACACCGGGGAGCTGTTTTTT.

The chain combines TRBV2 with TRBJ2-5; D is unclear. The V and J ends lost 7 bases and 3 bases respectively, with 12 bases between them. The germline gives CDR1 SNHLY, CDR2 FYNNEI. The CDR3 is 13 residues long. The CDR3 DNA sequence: TGTGCCAGCATTTTGTCTACCAAAGAGACCCAGTACTTC. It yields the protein CASILSTKETQYF.

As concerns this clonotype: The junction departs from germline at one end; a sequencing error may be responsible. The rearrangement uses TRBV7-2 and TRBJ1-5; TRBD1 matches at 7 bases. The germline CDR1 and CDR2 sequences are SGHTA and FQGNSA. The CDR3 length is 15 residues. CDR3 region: CASSTRQGGKQPQHF. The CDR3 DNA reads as TGTGCCAGCAGCACACGGCAGGGGGGCAAGCAGCCCCAGCATTTT.

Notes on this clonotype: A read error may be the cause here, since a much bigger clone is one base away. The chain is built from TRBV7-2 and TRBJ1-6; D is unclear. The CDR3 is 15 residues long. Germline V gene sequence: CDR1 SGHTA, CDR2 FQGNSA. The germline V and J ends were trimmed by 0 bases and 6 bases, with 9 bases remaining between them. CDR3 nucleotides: TGTGCCAGCAGCTTAGCCATAGGGTTTAATTCACCCCTCCACTTT. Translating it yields CASSLAIGFNSPLHF.

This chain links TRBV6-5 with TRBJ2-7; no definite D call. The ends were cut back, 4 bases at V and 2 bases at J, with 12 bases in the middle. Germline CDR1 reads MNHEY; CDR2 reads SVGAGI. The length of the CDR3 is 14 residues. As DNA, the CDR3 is TGTGCCAGCAGTTCCCCTTGGGCAGCCTACGAGCAGTACTTC. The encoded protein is CASSSPWAAYEQYF.

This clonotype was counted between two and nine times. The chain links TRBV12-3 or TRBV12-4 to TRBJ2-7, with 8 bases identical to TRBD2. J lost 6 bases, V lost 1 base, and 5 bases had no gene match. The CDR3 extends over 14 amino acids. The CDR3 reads CASSLVGGGREQYF. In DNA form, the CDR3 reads TGTGCCAGCAGTTTAGTTGGCGGGGGGCGCGAGCAGTACTTC.

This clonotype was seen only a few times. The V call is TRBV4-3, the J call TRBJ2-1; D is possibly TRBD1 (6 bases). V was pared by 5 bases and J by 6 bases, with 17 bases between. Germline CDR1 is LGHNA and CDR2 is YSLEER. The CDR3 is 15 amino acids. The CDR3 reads CASSTRTVESNEQFF. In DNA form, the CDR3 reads TGCGCCAGCAGCACCCGGACAGTCGAGTCCAATGAGCAGTTCTTC.

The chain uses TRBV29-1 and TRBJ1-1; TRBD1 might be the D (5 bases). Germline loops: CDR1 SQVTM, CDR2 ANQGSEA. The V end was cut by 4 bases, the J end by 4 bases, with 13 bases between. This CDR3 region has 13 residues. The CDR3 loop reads CSVAPGFGTEAFF. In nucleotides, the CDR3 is TGCAGCGTTGCCCCAGGGTTTGGCACTGAAGCTTTCTTT.

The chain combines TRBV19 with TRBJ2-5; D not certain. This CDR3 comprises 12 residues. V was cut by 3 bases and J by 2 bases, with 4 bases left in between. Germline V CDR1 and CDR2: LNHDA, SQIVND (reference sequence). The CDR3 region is CASSMSQETQYF. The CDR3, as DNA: TGTGCCAGTAGTATGAGTCAAGAGACCCAGTACTTC. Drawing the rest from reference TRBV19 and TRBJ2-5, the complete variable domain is DGGITQSPKYLFRKEGQNVTLSCEQNLNHDAMYWYRQDPGQGLRLIYYSQIVNDFQKGDIAEGYSVSREKKESFPLTVTSAQKNPTAFYLCASSMSQETQYFGPGTRLLVL.

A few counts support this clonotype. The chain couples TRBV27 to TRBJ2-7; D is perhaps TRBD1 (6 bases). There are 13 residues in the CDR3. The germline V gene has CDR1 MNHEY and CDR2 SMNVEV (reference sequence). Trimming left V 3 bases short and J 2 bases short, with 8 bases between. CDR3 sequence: CASSFGQPYEQYF. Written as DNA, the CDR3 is TGTGCCAGCAGTTTCGGACAGCCCTACGAGCAGTACTTC.

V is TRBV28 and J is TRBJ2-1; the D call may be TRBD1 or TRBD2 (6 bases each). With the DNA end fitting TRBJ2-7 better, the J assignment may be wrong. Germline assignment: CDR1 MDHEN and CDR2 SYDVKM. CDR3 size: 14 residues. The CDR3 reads CASSGRGQGYEQYF. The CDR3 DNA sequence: TGTGCCAGCAGTGGCCGGGGGCAGGGGTACGAGCAGTACTTC.

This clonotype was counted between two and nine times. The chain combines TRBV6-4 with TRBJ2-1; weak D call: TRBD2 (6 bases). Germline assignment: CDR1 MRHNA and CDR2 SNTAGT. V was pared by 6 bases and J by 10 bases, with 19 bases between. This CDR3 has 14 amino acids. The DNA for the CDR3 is TGTGCCAGCAGCCTTGAGCGAGGGACTGACGAGCAGTTCTTC. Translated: CASSLERGTDEQFF.

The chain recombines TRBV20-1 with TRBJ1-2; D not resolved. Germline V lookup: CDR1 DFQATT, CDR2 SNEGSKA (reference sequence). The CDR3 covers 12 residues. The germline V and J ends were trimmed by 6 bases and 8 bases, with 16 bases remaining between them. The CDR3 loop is CSAERSSWGYTF. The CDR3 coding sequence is TGCAGTGCCGAAAGATCGTCTTGGGGCTACACCTTC.

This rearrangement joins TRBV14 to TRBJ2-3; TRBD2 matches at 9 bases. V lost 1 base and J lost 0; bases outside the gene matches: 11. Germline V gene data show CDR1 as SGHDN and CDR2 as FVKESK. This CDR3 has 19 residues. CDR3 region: CASSQVYQRGARSTDTQYF. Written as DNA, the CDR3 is TGTGCCAGCAGCCAAGTATACCAGCGGGGGGCGCGTAGCACAGATACGCAGTATTTT.

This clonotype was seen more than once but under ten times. In DNA, the CDR3 is TGTGCTAGTGGTTTGGCTAGGACCGGTTTGGATACGCAGTATTTT. Its translation: CASGLARTGLDTQYF. The chain is built from TRBV12-5 and TRBJ2-3; D is undetermined. Trimming pared 1 base from V and 6 bases from J, leaving 14 bases between. Germline V gene data show CDR1 as LGHNT and CDR2 as FRNRAP. The length of the CDR3 is 15 residues.

In nucleotides, the CDR3 is TGTGCCAGCAGCTCTAATGCAGGGGGGAGCAATCAGCCCCAGCATTTT. Protein sequence: CASSSNAGGSNQPQHF. The chain carries TRBV7-9 and TRBJ1-5, with 7 bases aligning to TRBD1. This CDR3 has 16 residues. Germline values: CDR1 SEHNR, CDR2 FQNEAQ (reference sequence). The V segment lost 4 bases and the J segment 1 base; nucleotides outside the gene matches: 7.

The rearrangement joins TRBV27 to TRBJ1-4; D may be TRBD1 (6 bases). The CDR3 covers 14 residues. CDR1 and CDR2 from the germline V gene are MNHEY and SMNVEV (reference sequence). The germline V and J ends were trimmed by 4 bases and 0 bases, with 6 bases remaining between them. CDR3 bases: TGTGCCAGCAGTTACAGGGCAACTAATGAAAAACTGTTTTTT. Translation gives CASSYRATNEKLFF.

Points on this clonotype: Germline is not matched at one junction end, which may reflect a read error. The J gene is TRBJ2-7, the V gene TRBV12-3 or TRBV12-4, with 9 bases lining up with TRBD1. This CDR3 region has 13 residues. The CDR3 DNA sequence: TGTGCCAGCGCGAACAGGGGGCAAAATGAGCAGTATTTC. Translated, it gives CASANRGQNEQYF.

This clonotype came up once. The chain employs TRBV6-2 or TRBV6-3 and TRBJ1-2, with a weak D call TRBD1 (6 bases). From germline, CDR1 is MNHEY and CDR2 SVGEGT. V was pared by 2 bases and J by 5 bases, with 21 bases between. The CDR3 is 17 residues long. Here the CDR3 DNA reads TGTGCCAGCAGTTACCCCAAAGGGGGGCAGATTTGGTATGGCTACACCTTC. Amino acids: CASSYPKGGQIWYGYTF.

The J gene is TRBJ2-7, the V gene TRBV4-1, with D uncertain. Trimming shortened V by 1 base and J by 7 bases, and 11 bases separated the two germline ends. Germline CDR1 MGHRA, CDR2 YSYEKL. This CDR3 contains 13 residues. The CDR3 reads CASSQVTGEEQYF. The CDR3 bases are TGCGCCAGCAGCCAAGTTACGGGTGAAGAGCAGTACTTC.

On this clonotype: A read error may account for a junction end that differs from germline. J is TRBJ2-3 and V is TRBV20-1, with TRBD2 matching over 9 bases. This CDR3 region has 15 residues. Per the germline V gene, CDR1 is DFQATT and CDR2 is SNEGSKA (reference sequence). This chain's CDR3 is CSALVAGGPSDTRYF. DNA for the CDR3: TGCAGTGCTCTCGTGGCGGGAGGGCCCTCAGATACGCGGTATTTT.

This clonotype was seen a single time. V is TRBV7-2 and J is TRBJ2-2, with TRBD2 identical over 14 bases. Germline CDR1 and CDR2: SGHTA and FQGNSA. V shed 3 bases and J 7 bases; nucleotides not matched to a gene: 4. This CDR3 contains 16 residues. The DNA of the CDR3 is TGTGCCAGCAGCTTGACTAGCGGGGGGGCTGGCGGGGAGCTGTTTTTT. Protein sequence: CASSLTSGGAGGELFF.